These 28 T cell receptor beta chains were sequenced from one sample in a study of blood T cell repertoires in COVID-19. Assay used: immunoSEQ multiplex PCR; TCRdb lists only in-frame clones, some missing. The table has approximately 300,000 clones, 86% seen once. Sample: peripheral blood. Receptors originate from a woman in her fifties or sixties with acute or convalescent COVID-19.

V usage is TRBV20-1 and J usage is TRBJ2-7; TRBD1 is a possible D gene (5 bases). CDR3 length equals 11 residues. Germline lookup yields CDR1 DFQATT and CDR2 SNEGSKA (reference sequence). V was clipped by 2 bases and J by 3 bases, with 5 bases between them. CDR3 in DNA: TGCAGTGCTAGACAGGGCTACGAGCAGTACTTC. Its protein is CSARQGYEQYF.

In its sample, this clone was seen once. The chain combines TRBV5-1 with TRBJ2-1, with 9 bases lining up with TRBD2. V was pared by 3 bases and J by 0 bases, with 7 bases of the junction left unmatched. This CDR3 has 17 amino acids. Germline loops: CDR1 SGHRS, CDR2 YFSETQ. CDR3 loop: CASSSGLALSSYNEQFF. CDR3 sequence (DNA): TGCGCCAGCAGCTCGGGACTAGCCCTAAGCTCCTACAATGAGCAGTTCTTC.

The chain recombines TRBV5-1 with TRBJ2-7; 9 positions match TRBD2. The CDR3 length is 16 residues. From germline, CDR1 is SGHRS and CDR2 YFSETQ. With 0 bases clipped from V and 1 base from J, the junction kept 5 bases outside the gene matches. CDR3 residues: CASSLGVLAGSYEQYF. The CDR3, as DNA: TGCGCCAGCAGCTTGGGGGTCCTAGCGGGATCCTACGAGCAGTACTTC.

The chain recombines TRBV4-1 with TRBJ2-1; 13 bases are a match to TRBD2. CDR3 length: 15 amino acids. CDR1 is MGHRA and CDR2 is YSYEKL in the germline V gene. The ends lost 4 bases at V and 7 bases at J; junction bases unmatched: 4. The CDR3 reads CASSLGTSGINEQFF. In nucleotides, the CDR3 is TGCGCCAGCAGCCTGGGGACTAGCGGGATTAATGAGCAGTTCTTC.

This chain links TRBV6-6 with TRBJ1-5; 7 bases agree with TRBD1. After removal of 5 bases from V and 4 bases from J, the junction contained 5 bases not matched to a gene. Per germline, CDR1 MNHNY and CDR2 SVGAGI (reference sequence). The CDR3 contains 14 residues. The CDR3 DNA reads TGTGCCAGCAGTAAACAGGGGAATAATCAGCCCCAGCATTTT. It codes for CASSKQGNNQPQHF.

This rearrangement joins TRBV29-1 to TRBJ2-1; 10 positions agree with TRBD1. There are 13 residues in the CDR3. Germline lookup yields CDR1 SQVTM and CDR2 ANQGSEA. V gave up 6 bases and J gave up 9 bases; unmatched junction bases: 8. The CDR3 coding sequence is TGCAGCGTCGAGGGACAGGGGAAGACTGAGCAGTTCTTC. Translated: CSVEGQGKTEQFF.

The sample holds one count of this clone. This chain joins TRBV19 and TRBJ2-1; 9 bases align to TRBD1. J was trimmed by 7 bases and V by 6 bases; bases with no gene match: 7. The CDR3 consists of 14 residues. The germline gives CDR1 LNHDA, CDR2 SQIVND (reference sequence). CDR3 coding DNA: TGTGCCAGTAGAGCCGACAGGGGGGCTAATGAGCAGTTCTTC. Protein product: CASRADRGANEQFF. Combining the CDR3 with reference TRBV19 and TRBJ2-1 gives the whole variable domain DGGITQSPKYLFRKEGQNVTLSCEQNLNHDAMYWYRQDPGQGLRLIYYSQIVNDFQKGDIAEGYSVSREKKESFPLTVTSAQKNPTAFYLCASRADRGANEQFFGPGTRLTVL.

The chain combines TRBV18 with TRBJ2-1, with 11 positions matching TRBD1. The V gene end was trimmed by 4 bases and the J gene end by 6 bases; junction bases not matched to a gene: 5. Germline V CDR1 and CDR2: KGHSH, LQKENI. The length of the CDR3 is 15 residues. The CDR3 reads CASSLGQGASNEQFF. CDR3 DNA sequence: TGTGCCAGCTCACTCGGACAGGGGGCCTCCAATGAGCAGTTCTTC. Filled out from reference TRBV18 and TRBJ2-1, the complete variable domain reads NAGVMQNPRHLVRRRGQEARLRCSPMKGHSHVYWYRQLPEEGLKFMVYLQKENIIDESGMPKERFSAEFPKEGPSILRIQQVVRGDSAAYFCASSLGQGASNEQFFGPGTRLTVL.

With regard to this clone: The same CDR3 also results from other DNA sequences found in this sample. This chain joins TRBV5-1 and TRBJ1-2, with D hard to call. Germline CDR1 is SGHRS and CDR2 is YFSETQ. The CDR3 loop spans 13 amino acids. V dropped 2 bases and J dropped 2 bases, with 7 bases sitting between them. The DNA of the CDR3 is TGCGCCAGCAGCTTATTGAGAAACTATGGCTACACCTTC. As protein: CASSLLRNYGYTF. Together with reference TRBV5-1 and TRBJ1-2, the CDR3 gives the full variable domain: KAGVTQTPRYLIKTRGQQVTLSCSPISGHRSVSWYQQTPGQGLQFLFEYFSETQRNKGNFPGRFSGRQFSNSRSEMNVSTLELGDSALYLCASSLLRNYGYTFGSGTRLTVV.

This clone has just a few counts. The chain carries TRBV18 and TRBJ2-1, with a possible D match to TRBD2 (5 bases). Germline V gives CDR1 KGHSH, CDR2 LQKENI. Trimming cost V 0 bases and J 10 bases, with 10 bases left between them. The CDR3 contains 13 residues. The CDR3 sequence is CASSPPRVGEQFF. CDR3 in DNA: TGTGCCAGCTCACCACCGCGGGTTGGCGAGCAGTTCTTC.

The V gene is TRBV5-4, the J gene TRBJ1-1; D is uncertain. With 2 bases removed from V and 1 base from J, the gap between germline ends came to 12 bases. There are 15 residues in the CDR3. The V gene's germline CDR1 is SGHNT and CDR2 YYREEE (reference sequence). DNA for the CDR3: TGTGCCAGCAGCTTTGACACCTTTTCGAACACTGAAGCTTTCTTT. It yields the protein CASSFDTFSNTEAFF.

The chain couples TRBV7-9 to TRBJ1-2, with D possibly TRBD1 on 6 matching bases. Germline values: CDR1 SEHNR, CDR2 FQNEAQ (reference sequence). With 0 bases removed from V and 8 bases from J, the gap between germline ends came to 16 bases. This CDR3 has 15 residues. In DNA form, the CDR3 reads TGTGCCAGCAGCTTAGCCGGACAGTCTCCCTACGGCTACACCTTC. It is translated as CASSLAGQSPYGYTF. The whole variable domain, filled in from reference TRBV7-9 and TRBJ1-2, reads DTGVSQNPRHKITKRGQNVTFRCDPISEHNRLYWYRQTLGQGPEFLTYFQNEAQLEKSRLLSDRFSAERPKGSFSTLEIQRTEQGDSAMYLCASSLAGQSPYGYTFGSGTRLTVV.

This clone was seen many times. This chain joins TRBV28 and TRBJ1-5; no clear D gene. CDR3 size: 14 residues. V gave up 4 bases and J gave up 0 bases, with 7 bases separating them. CDR1 MDHEN and CDR2 SYDVKM come from the germline V gene. CDR3 in DNA: TGTGCCAGCAGTTCCGGTTATAGCAATCAGCCCCAGCATTTT. Translating it yields CASSSGYSNQPQHF.

The chain has TRBV9 and TRBJ2-7; no reliable D call. This CDR3 contains 16 residues. V lost 4 bases to trimming and J lost 3 bases, with 20 bases between them. Germline V lookup: CDR1 SGDLS, CDR2 YYNGEE. The CDR3 loop reads CASSSSDGQAFYEQYF. In DNA form, the CDR3 reads TGTGCCAGCAGCTCCTCTGATGGCCAGGCCTTCTACGAGCAGTACTTC. Full variable domain (missing parts from reference TRBV9 and TRBJ2-7): DSGVTQTPKHLITATGQRVTLRCSPRSGDLSVYWYQQSLDQGLQFLIQYYNGEERAKGNILERFSAQQFPDLHSELNLSSLELGDSALYFCASSSSDGQAFYEQYFGPGTRLTVT.

V is TRBV9 and J is TRBJ1-1, with D possibly matching TRBD1 (5 bases). CDR3 length: 15 amino acids. Trimming cost V 1 base and J 3 bases, with 13 bases left between them. Germline assignment: CDR1 SGDLS and CDR2 YYNGEE. The CDR3 is CASSVRGSPYTEAFF. CDR3 nucleotides: TGTGCCAGCAGCGTACGGGGGTCACCTTACACTGAAGCTTTCTTT.

The chain joins TRBV27 to TRBJ1-2; possibly TRBD1 for D (6 bases). Deletions cut 2 bases from V and 7 bases from J, with 17 bases between. Germline V CDR1 and CDR2: MNHEY, SMNVEV (reference sequence). This CDR3 is 15 amino acids long. The CDR3 sequence is CASSLEGGRLSGYTF. DNA for the CDR3: TGTGCCAGCAGTTTAGAGGGGGGGCGCTTGTCTGGCTACACCTTC.

This rearrangement joins TRBV6-2 or TRBV6-3 to TRBJ2-3; 9 nucleotides align to TRBD2. The V and J ends lost 2 bases and 4 bases, in that order; junction bases with no gene match: 4. CDR3 length: 15 residues. The germline gives CDR1 MNHEY, CDR2 SVGEGT. The CDR3 bases are TGTGCCAGCAGTTACCATAGCGGGAGAGCAGATACGCAGTATTTT. Its translation is CASSYHSGRADTQYF.

The gene calls are TRBV19 and TRBJ1-3; TRBD1 agrees at 7 bases. V lost 6 bases to trimming and J lost 4 bases; unmatched junction nucleotides: 6. The germline gives CDR1 LNHDA, CDR2 SQIVND (reference sequence). This CDR3 is 14 amino acids long. The CDR3 coding sequence is TGTGCCAGTAGAGACAGGGTTCGCGGAAACACCATATATTTT. This encodes CASRDRVRGNTIYF.

The chain carries TRBV7-9 and TRBJ1-1; D gene unclear. This CDR3 has 14 amino acids. The V end was cut by 6 bases, the J end by 2 bases, with 13 bases between. The germline V gene has CDR1 SEHNR and CDR2 FQNEAQ (reference sequence). CDR3 protein: CASSLVIENTEAFF. In nucleotides, the CDR3 is TGTGCCAGCAGTCTAGTCATTGAAAACACTGAAGCTTTCTTT.

The genes are TRBV3-1 (or the pseudogene TRBV3-2) and TRBJ1-4, with 8 bases lining up with TRBD1. Per the germline V gene, CDR1 is LGHDT and CDR2 is YNNKEL (reference sequence). J lost 4 bases, V lost 3 bases, and 10 bases had no gene match. The CDR3 totals 17 residues. This CDR3 is CASSHRFGQGDNEKLFF. CDR3 coding DNA: TGTGCCAGCAGCCATCGCTTCGGACAGGGAGATAATGAAAAACTGTTTTTT.

This chain joins TRBV28 and TRBJ1-1, with D tentatively TRBD1 (5 bases). Germline values: CDR1 MDHEN, CDR2 SYDVKM. Trimming stripped 5 bases from V and 6 bases from J, with 16 bases between. The CDR3 extends over 14 amino acids. CDR3 bases: TGTGCCAGCAGTCTAACAGGCAGTCAAGCTGAAGCTTTCTTT. Translated: CASSLTGSQAEAFF.

The chain is built from TRBV19 and TRBJ2-1; the match to TRBD2 covers 9 bases. The CDR3 is 16 residues long. The germline V gene has CDR1 LNHDA and CDR2 SQIVND (reference sequence). The J segment lost 9 bases and the V segment lost 1 base, leaving 10 bases of the junction unmatched. The CDR3 nucleotides read TGTGCCAGTAGTATAGTGGGCGGGAGGGCCTTTAGTGAGCAGTTCTTC. It codes for CASSIVGGRAFSEQFF.

With regard to this clone: This sample includes further DNA sequences coding for the same CDR3. The chain has TRBV5-1 and TRBJ1-5, with D unresolved. Trimming stripped 0 bases from V and 4 bases from J, with 5 bases between. The length of the CDR3 is 13 residues. CDR1 is SGHRS, CDR2 YFSETQ, per germline. The CDR3 bases are TGCGCCAGCAGCTTGGCAGGAAATCAGCCCCAGCATTTT. Translated, it gives CASSLAGNQPQHF.

The rearrangement links TRBV13 to TRBJ2-7; 7 nucleotides line up with TRBD2. This CDR3 region has 15 residues. Trimming took 5 bases from V and 5 from J; bases not matched to a gene: 12. CDR1 and CDR2 from the germline V gene are PRHDT and FYEKMQ (reference sequence). Written as DNA, the CDR3 is TGTGCCAGCAGCGGTGGGCGGGGGAATGGCAACGAGCAGTACTTC. It yields the protein CASSGGRGNGNEQYF.

V usage is TRBV27 and J usage is TRBJ2-7; 7 bases are a match to TRBD1. J was trimmed by 2 bases and V by 2 bases; bases with no gene match: 3. CDR3 length: 14 residues. From germline, CDR1 is MNHEY and CDR2 SMNVEV (reference sequence). CDR3 in amino acids: CASSLRDSTYEQYF. CDR3 sequence (DNA): TGTGCCAGCAGTTTAAGGGACAGCACCTACGAGCAGTACTTC.

The V and J genes are TRBV28 and TRBJ2-3; 7 nucleotides match TRBD1. Germline CDR1 MDHEN, CDR2 SYDVKM. The CDR3 loop spans 14 amino acids. With 4 bases clipped from V and 1 base from J, the junction kept 2 bases outside the gene matches. The CDR3 region is CASSWTGGTDTQYF. CDR3 DNA sequence: TGTGCCAGCAGTTGGACAGGCGGCACAGATACGCAGTATTTT.

The chain employs TRBV29-1 and TRBJ2-1, with a tentative D call TRBD2 (5 bases). The germline V and J ends were trimmed by 6 bases and 3 bases, with 18 bases remaining between them. There are 15 residues in the CDR3. Germline V gives CDR1 SQVTM, CDR2 ANQGSEA. The chain's CDR3 is CSVEPHTRDYNEQFF. In DNA form, the CDR3 reads TGCAGCGTCGAACCTCACACGAGGGACTACAATGAGCAGTTCTTC.

The V call is TRBV4-3, the J call TRBJ2-7; 9 bases are a match to TRBD1. CDR1 and CDR2 (germline): LGHNA, YSLEER. V lost 3 bases and J lost 4; bases outside the gene matches: 7. This CDR3 has 15 residues. The CDR3 sequence: CASSHAGTGSYEQYF. DNA for the CDR3: TGCGCCAGCAGCCATGCCGGGACAGGGTCATACGAGCAGTACTTC.